These T cell receptor beta chains were read from a single sample in a study of blood T cell repertoires in COVID-19. The assay was immunoSEQ multiplex PCR, and TCRdb's table has in-frame clones only and misses some. The table has about 80,000 clones, over 75% seen once. The specimen was peripheral blood. These receptors all stem from a man aged 80 or over with acute or convalescent COVID-19. CDR3s leave out the opening cysteine and the closing phenylalanine or tryptophan. Fields, in order: J gene, V gene, CDR3 protein.

J gene: TRBJ2-7
V gene: TRBV27
CDR3 protein: ASRNPGNTYEQY

J gene: TRBJ1-5
V gene: TRBV3-1/TRBV3-2
CDR3 protein: ASSLGRGEQPQH

J gene: TRBJ2-3
V gene: TRBV10-1
CDR3 protein: ASSEVEGGPPDTQY

J gene: TRBJ1-3
V gene: TRBV11-2
CDR3 protein: ASSLLPSGNTIY

J gene: TRBJ1-4
V gene: TRBV11-2
CDR3 protein: ASSLRGGFEKLF

J gene: TRBJ1-4
V gene: TRBV2
CDR3 protein: ASSRDRAQTNEKLF

J gene: TRBJ2-2
V gene: TRBV5-8
CDR3 protein: ASSILAGGYTGELF

J gene: TRBJ1-1
V gene: TRBV6-5
CDR3 protein: ASSRGVMNTEAF

J gene: TRBJ1-4
V gene: TRBV19
CDR3 protein: ASRARVNEKLF

J gene: TRBJ2-3
V gene: TRBV10-1
CDR3 protein: ASSVGQGQDQDTQY

J gene: TRBJ1-1
V gene: TRBV6-6
CDR3 protein: ASSYSPGQNTEAF

J gene: TRBJ1-3
V gene: TRBV5-1
CDR3 protein: ASSGLQGNTIY

J gene: TRBJ1-6
V gene: TRBV6-5
CDR3 protein: ASSSQQGAGSPLH

J gene: TRBJ1-5
V gene: TRBV5-6
CDR3 protein: ASSPGGWNQPQH

J gene: TRBJ2-5
V gene: TRBV7-9
CDR3 protein: ASSATSGGAETQY

J gene: TRBJ1-1
V gene: TRBV27
CDR3 protein: ASSLSGTVNTEAF

J gene: TRBJ2-7
V gene: TRBV20-1
CDR3 protein: SASGQGYSEQY

J gene: TRBJ1-3
V gene: TRBV4-1
CDR3 protein: ASSQGGVAGGRVGNTIY

J gene: TRBJ1-2
V gene: TRBV7-9
CDR3 protein: ASSSSGTGNYGYT

J gene: TRBJ1-4
V gene: TRBV2
CDR3 protein: ASSVQGYQGEKLF

J gene: TRBJ1-1
V gene: TRBV5-1
CDR3 protein: ASSLAGGGTEAF

J gene: TRBJ1-2
V gene: TRBV10-2
CDR3 protein: ASSADRFYGYT

J gene: TRBJ1-6
V gene: TRBV5-6
CDR3 protein: ASSRQYNSPLH

J gene: TRBJ1-5
V gene: TRBV15
CDR3 protein: ATSTGGGQPQH

J gene: TRBJ1-5
V gene: TRBV18
CDR3 protein: ASRQGRNQPQH

J gene: TRBJ1-3
V gene: TRBV7-8
CDR3 protein: ASSSNRVGVAGNTIY

J gene: TRBJ1-5
V gene: TRBV30
CDR3 protein: AWSWRGGGGNQPQH

J gene: TRBJ2-2
V gene: TRBV2
CDR3 protein: ASSYRGETGELF

J gene: TRBJ1-5
V gene: TRBV27
CDR3 protein: ASRMNRGDNQPQH

J gene: TRBJ1-2
V gene: TRBV9
CDR3 protein: ASSVGFEDGGYGYT

J gene: TRBJ2-1
V gene: TRBV10-3
CDR3 protein: AISDRLAGLSSNEQF

J gene: TRBJ1-2
V gene: TRBV6-5
CDR3 protein: ASRSGVGANYGYT

J gene: TRBJ2-7
V gene: TRBV2
CDR3 protein: ASRDYSYEQY

J gene: TRBJ2-3
V gene: TRBV4-1
CDR3 protein: ASSQVSPRLAPISTDTQY

J gene: TRBJ2-7
V gene: TRBV11-2
CDR3 protein: ASSLDYGGTYEQY

J gene: TRBJ2-7
V gene: TRBV2
CDR3 protein: ASRPGQGAYEQY

J gene: TRBJ1-2
V gene: TRBV10-3
CDR3 protein: ASSREEGYT

J gene: TRBJ1-4
V gene: TRBV25-1
CDR3 protein: ASSESGMGEKLF

J gene: TRBJ1-1
V gene: TRBV19
CDR3 protein: ASSSGQGARNTEAF

J gene: TRBJ2-7
V gene: TRBV30
CDR3 protein: AWRGQGVRGSYYEQY

J gene: TRBJ2-7
V gene: TRBV7-9
CDR3 protein: ASCPTGYYEQY

J gene: TRBJ1-1
V gene: TRBV2
CDR3 protein: ASNRALRTEAF

J gene: TRBJ1-6
V gene: TRBV5-8
CDR3 protein: ASSLDRGDNSPLH

J gene: TRBJ2-1
V gene: TRBV5-1
CDR3 protein: ASRRYSGGPSYNEQF

J gene: TRBJ2-3
V gene: TRBV11-2
CDR3 protein: ASGAGGPNPTQY

J gene: TRBJ1-2
V gene: TRBV18
CDR3 protein: ASSPPDRGLNYGYT

J gene: TRBJ1-1
V gene: TRBV5-5
CDR3 protein: ASSSFRGMNTEAF

J gene: TRBJ2-1
V gene: TRBV7-3
CDR3 protein: ASSPDGLADNEQF

J gene: TRBJ1-1
V gene: TRBV10-3
CDR3 protein: AISESQGDTEAF

J gene: TRBJ2-7
V gene: TRBV6-6
CDR3 protein: ASTSGREQY

J gene: TRBJ1-2
V gene: TRBV12-5
CDR3 protein: ASGLAPYGYT

J gene: TRBJ2-5
V gene: TRBV6-1
CDR3 protein: ASSEADSSETQY

J gene: TRBJ1-5
V gene: TRBV6-6
CDR3 protein: ASSPSRERVSNQPQH